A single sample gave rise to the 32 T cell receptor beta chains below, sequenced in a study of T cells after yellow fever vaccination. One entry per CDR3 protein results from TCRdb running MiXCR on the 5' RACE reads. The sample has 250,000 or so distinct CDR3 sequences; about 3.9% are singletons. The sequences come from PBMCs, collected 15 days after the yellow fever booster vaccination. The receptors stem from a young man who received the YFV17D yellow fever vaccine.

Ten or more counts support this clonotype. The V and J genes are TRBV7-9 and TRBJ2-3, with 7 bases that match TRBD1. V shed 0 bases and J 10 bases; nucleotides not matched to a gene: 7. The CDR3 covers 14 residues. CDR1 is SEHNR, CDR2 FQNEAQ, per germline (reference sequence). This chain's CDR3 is CASSLANNRGAQYF. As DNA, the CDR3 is TGTGCCAGCAGCTTAGCGAACAACAGGGGTGCGCAGTATTTT.

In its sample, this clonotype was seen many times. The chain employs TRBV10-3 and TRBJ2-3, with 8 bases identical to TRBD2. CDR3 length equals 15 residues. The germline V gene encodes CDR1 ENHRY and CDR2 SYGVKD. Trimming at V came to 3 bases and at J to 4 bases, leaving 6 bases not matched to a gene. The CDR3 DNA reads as TGTGCCATCAGTGATCGGGGGGGCTTATCAGATACGCAGTATTTT. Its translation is CAISDRGGLSDTQYF.

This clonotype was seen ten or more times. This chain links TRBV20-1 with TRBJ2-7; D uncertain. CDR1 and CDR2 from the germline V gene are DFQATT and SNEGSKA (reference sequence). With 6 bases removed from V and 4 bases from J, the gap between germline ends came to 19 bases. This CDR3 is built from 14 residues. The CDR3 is CSANMDGVLYEQYV. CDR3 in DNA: TGCAGTGCCAACATGGACGGAGTTCTTTACGAGCAGTACGTC.

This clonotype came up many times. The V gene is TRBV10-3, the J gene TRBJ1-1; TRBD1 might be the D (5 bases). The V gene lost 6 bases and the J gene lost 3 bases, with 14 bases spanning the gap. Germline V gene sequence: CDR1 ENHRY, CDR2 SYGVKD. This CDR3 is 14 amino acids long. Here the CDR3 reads CAIRSQGIDTEAFF. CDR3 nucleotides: TGTGCCATCAGATCCCAGGGAATCGACACTGAAGCTTTCTTT.

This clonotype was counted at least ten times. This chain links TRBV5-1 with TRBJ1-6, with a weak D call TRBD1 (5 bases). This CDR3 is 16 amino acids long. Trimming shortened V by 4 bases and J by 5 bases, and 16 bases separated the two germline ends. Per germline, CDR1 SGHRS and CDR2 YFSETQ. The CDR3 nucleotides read TGCGCCAGCAGCCTGGCCGGGACGGCGAATAATTCACCCCTCCACTTT. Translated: CASSLAGTANNSPLHF.

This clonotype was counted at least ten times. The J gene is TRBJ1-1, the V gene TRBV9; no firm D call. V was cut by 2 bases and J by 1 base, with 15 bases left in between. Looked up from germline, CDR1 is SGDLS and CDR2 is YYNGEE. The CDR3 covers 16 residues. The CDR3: CASSVAEAKGNTEAFF. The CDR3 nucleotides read TGTGCCAGCAGCGTGGCCGAGGCGAAGGGGAACACTGAAGCTTTCTTT. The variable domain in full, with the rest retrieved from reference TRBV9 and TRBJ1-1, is DSGVTQTPKHLITATGQRVTLRCSPRSGDLSVYWYQQSLDQGLQFLIQYYNGEERAKGNILERFSAQQFPDLHSELNLSSLELGDSALYFCASSVAEAKGNTEAFFGQGTRLTVV.

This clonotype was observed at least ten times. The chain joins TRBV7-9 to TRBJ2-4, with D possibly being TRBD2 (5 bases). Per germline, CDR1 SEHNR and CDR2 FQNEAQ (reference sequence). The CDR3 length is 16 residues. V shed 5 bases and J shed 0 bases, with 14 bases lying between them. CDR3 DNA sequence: TGTGCCAGCAGCCCCTCTGAGGGCCTAGCCAAAAACATTCAGTACTTC. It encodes CASSPSEGLAKNIQYF.

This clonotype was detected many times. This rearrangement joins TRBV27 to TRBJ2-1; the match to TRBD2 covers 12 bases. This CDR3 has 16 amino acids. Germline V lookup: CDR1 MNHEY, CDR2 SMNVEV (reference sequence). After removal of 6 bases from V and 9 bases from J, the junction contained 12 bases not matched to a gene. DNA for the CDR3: TGTGCCAGCAGGGGACCAACTAGCGGGGGGCCCCCTGAGCAGTTCTTC. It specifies CASRGPTSGGPPEQFF.

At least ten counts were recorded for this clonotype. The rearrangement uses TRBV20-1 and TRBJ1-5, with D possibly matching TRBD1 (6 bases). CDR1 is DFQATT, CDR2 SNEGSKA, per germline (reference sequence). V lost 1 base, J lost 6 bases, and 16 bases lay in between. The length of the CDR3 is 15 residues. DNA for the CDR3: TGCAGTGCTAGAGTGGGGGGCGCAGCGGGTCAGCCCCAGCATTTT. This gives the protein CSARVGGAAGQPQHF.

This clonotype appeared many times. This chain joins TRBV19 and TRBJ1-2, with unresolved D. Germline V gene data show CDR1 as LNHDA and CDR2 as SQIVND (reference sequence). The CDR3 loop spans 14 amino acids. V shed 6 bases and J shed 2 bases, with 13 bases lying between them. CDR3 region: CASSRTGLNYGYTF. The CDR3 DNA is TGTGCCAGTAGCCGAACTGGCCTCAACTATGGCTACACCTTC.

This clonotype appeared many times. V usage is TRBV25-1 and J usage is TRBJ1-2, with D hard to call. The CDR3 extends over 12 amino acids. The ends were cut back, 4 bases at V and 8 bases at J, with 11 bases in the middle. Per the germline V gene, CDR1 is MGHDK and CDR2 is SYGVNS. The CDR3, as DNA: TGTGCCAGCAGTGTCGGGATGGGCGGCTACACCTTC. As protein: CASSVGMGGYTF.

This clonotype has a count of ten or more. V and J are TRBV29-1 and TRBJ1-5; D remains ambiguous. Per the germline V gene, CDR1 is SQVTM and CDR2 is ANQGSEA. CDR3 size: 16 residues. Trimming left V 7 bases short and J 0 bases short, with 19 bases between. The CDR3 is CSAMQWMRDSNQPQHF. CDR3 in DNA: TGCAGCGCTATGCAATGGATGAGGGATAGCAATCAGCCCCAGCATTTT.

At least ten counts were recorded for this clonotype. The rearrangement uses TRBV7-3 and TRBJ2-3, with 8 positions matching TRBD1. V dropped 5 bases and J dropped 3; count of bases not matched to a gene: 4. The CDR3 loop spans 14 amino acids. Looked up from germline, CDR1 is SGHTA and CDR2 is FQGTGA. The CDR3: CASSTDRGTDTQYF. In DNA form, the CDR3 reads TGTGCCAGCAGCACAGACAGGGGAACAGATACGCAGTATTTT.

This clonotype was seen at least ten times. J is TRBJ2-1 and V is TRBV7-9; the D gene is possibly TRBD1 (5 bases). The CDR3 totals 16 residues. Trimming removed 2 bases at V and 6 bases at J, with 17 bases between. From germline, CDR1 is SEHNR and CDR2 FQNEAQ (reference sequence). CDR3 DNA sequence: TGTGCCAGCAGCTTATTGCAGGGTGGGGTCCCCAATGAGCAGTTCTTC. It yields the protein CASSLLQGGVPNEQFF.

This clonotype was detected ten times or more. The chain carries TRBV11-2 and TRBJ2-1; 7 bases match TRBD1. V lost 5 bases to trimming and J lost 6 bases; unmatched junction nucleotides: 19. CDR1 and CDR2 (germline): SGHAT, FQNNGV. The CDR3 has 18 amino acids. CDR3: CASSPPRGRGTAPNEQFF. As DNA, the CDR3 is TGTGCCAGCAGCCCCCCGAGGGGCAGGGGGACCGCCCCCAATGAGCAGTTCTTC.

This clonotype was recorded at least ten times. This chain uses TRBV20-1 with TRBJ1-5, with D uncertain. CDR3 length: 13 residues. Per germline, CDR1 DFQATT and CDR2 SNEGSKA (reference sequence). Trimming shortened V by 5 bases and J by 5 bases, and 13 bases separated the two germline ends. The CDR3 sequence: CSASGGPYQPQHF. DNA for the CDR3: TGCAGTGCTTCAGGAGGGCCTTATCAGCCCCAGCATTTT.

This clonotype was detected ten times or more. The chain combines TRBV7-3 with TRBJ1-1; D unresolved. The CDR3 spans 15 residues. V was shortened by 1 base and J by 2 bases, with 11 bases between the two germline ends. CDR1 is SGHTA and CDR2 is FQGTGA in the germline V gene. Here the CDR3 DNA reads TGTGCCAGCAGCTTAAACCGGGATACCAACACTGAAGCTTTCTTT. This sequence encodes CASSLNRDTNTEAFF.

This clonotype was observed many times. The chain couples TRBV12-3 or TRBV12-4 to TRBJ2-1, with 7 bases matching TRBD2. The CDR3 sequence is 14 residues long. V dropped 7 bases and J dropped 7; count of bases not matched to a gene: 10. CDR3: CASTQTSLGNEQFF. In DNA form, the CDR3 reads TGTGCCAGCACCCAGACTAGCCTTGGGAATGAGCAGTTCTTC.

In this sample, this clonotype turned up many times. Written as DNA, the CDR3 is TGTGCCAGCAGAGGCTATGGGACAGGGGAGGACGAGCAGTACTTC. Encoded protein: CASRGYGTGEDEQYF. V usage is TRBV27 and J usage is TRBJ2-7; 10 positions agree with TRBD1. V lost 6 bases to trimming and J lost 5 bases; unmatched junction nucleotides: 10. Germline V gives CDR1 MNHEY, CDR2 SMNVEV (reference sequence). The CDR3 extends over 15 amino acids.

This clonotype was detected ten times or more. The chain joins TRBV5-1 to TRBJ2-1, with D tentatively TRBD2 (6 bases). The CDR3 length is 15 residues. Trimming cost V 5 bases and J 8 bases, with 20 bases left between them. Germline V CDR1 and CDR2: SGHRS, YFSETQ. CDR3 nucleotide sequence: TGCGCCAGCAGTCGAACCCACCTGGGAGGCGATGAGCAGTTCTTC. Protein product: CASSRTHLGGDEQFF.

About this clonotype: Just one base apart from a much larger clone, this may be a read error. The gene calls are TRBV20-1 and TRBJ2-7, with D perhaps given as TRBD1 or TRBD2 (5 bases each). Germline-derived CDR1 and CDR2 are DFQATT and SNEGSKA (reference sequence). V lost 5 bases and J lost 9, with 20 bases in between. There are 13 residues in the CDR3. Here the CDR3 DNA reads TGCAGTGCTGGAGGACACGCCGGGAACGTGCAGTACTTC. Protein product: CSAGGHAGNVQYF.

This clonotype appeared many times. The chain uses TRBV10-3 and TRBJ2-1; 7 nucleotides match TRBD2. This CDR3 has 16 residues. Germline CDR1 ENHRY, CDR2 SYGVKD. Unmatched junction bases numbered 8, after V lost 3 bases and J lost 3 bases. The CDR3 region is CAISDSGGDYYNEQFF. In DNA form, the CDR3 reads TGTGCCATCAGTGATTCTGGGGGGGATTACTACAATGAGCAGTTCTTC.

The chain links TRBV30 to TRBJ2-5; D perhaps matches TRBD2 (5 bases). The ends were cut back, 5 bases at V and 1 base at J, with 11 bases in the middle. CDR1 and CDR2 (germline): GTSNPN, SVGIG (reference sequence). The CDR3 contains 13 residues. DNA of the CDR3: TGTGCCTGGGGGAGTTGGGTCCAAGAGACCCAGTACTTC. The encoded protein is CAWGSWVQETQYF.

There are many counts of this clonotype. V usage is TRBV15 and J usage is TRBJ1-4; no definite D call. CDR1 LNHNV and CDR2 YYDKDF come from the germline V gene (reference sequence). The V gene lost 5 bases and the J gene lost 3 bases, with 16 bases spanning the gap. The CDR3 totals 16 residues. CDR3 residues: CATSREDRAANEKLFF. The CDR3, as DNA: TGTGCCACCAGCCGGGAGGACCGTGCGGCTAATGAAAAACTGTTTTTT.

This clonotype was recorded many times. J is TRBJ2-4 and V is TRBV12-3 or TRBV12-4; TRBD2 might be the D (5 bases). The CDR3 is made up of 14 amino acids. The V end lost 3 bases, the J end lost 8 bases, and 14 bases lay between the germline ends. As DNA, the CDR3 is TGTGCCAGCAGTTTTGAGGGTCCGGAGCACATTCAGTACTTC. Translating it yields CASSFEGPEHIQYF.

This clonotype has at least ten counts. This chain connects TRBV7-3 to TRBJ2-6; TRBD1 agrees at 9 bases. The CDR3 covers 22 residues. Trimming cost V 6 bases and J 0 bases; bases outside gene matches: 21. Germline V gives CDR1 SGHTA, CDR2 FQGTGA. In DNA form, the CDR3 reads TGTGCCAGCAGTCCCGATTTACGGGACAGGGTGTCGCCCCTCTCTGGGGCCAACGTCCTGACTTTC. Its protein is CASSPDLRDRVSPLSGANVLTF.

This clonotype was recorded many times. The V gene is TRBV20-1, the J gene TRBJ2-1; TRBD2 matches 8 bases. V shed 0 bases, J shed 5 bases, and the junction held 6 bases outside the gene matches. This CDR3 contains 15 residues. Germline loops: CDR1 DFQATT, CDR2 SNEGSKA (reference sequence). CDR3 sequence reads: CSARDPGGGNNEQFF. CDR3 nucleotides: TGCAGTGCTAGAGATCCGGGCGGGGGGAACAATGAGCAGTTCTTC.

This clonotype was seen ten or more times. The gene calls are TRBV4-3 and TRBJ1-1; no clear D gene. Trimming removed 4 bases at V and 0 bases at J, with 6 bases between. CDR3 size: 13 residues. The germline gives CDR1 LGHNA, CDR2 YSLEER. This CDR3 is CASSLGVNTEAFF. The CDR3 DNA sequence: TGCGCCAGCAGCCTGGGAGTGAACACTGAAGCTTTCTTT.

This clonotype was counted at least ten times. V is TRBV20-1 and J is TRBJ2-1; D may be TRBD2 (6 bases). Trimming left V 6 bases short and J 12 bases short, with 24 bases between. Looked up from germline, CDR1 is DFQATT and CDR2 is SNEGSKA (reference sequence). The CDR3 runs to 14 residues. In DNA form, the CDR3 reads TGCAGTGCCGATTCGGGGCGTGGAGGGGAATGGCAGTTCTTC. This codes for CSADSGRGGEWQFF.

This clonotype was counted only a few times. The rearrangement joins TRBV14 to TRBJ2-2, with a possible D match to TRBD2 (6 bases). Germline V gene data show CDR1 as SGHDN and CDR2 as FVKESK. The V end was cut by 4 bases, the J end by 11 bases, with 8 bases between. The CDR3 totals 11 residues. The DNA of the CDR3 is TGTGCCAGCAGCCGCGGGACCGAGCTGTTTTTT. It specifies CASSRGTELFF.

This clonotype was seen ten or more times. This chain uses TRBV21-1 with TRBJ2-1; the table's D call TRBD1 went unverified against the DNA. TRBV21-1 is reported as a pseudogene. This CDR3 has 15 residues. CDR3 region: CASSNTPSRLNEQFF. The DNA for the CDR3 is TGTGCCAGCAGCAACACCCCTTCACGTTTAAATGAGCAGTTCTTC.

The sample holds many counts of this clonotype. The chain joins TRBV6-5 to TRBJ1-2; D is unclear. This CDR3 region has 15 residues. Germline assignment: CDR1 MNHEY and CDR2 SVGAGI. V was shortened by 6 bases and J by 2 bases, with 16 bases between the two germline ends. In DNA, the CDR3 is TGTGCCAGCAGCCGGACCTATACCATCAACTATGGCTACACCTTC. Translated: CASSRTYTINYGYTF.